Following are 14 T cell receptor beta chains from one sample sequenced in a study of T-cell reconstitution after alpha-beta-depleted transplantation in children. During its preparation, the TCRbeta library received unique molecular identifiers. Via MiXCR, TCRdb re-called the PCR reads, giving one row per CDR3 protein. Of fewer than 90,000 distinct CDR3 sequences listed, about 7.3% are singletons. Material: PBMCs from the stem cell graft donor, obtained from the stem cell graft. The receptors come from a human donor who donated a stem cell graft to a child with acute lymphoblastic leukemia.

This clonotype was observed a handful of times. The J gene is TRBJ2-7, the V gene TRBV4-1; D ambiguous. This CDR3 contains 13 residues. V was cut by 3 bases and J by 2 bases, with 8 bases left in between. Germline-derived CDR1 and CDR2 are MGHRA and YSYEKL. The chain's CDR3 is CASSQGSAYEQYF. CDR3 bases: TGCGCCAGCAGCCAGGGAAGTGCCTACGAGCAGTACTTC.

CDR3 loop: CASSPSGGATDTQYF. In DNA, the CDR3 is TGTGCCAGCAGCCCTAGCGGGGGGGCAACAGATACGCAGTATTTT. This chain uses TRBV6-4 with TRBJ2-3; 12 bases are a match to TRBD2. Per germline, CDR1 MRHNA and CDR2 SNTAGT. There are 15 residues in the CDR3. Trimming cost V 6 bases and J 3 bases; bases outside gene matches: 4.

The chain links TRBV20-1 to TRBJ1-5, with D unresolved. With 2 bases removed from V and 9 bases from J, the gap between germline ends came to 20 bases. Germline V lookup: CDR1 DFQATT, CDR2 SNEGSKA (reference sequence). The CDR3 runs 15 residues. The CDR3 reads CSARPTGREEWPQHF. CDR3 DNA: TGCAGTGCTAGACCGACGGGAAGGGAGGAGTGGCCCCAGCATTTT.

About this clonotype itself: Being one base from a much bigger clone, this may be a read error. V is TRBV7-6 and J is TRBJ2-3; D remains unclear. CDR3 length: 13 amino acids. Trimming took 3 bases from V and 3 from J, leaving 7 bases between them. Germline V gene data show CDR1 as SGHVS and CDR2 as FNYEAQ. The DNA of the CDR3 is TGTGCCAGCAGCTTCGTGACTACAGATACGCAGTATTTT. Translating it yields CASSFVTTDTQYF.

Many counts were recorded for this clonotype. V is TRBV5-1 and J is TRBJ2-7; 7 bases line up with TRBD1. Germline values: CDR1 SGHRS, CDR2 YFSETQ. CDR3 length: 15 amino acids. The ends lost 0 bases at V and 3 bases at J; junction bases unmatched: 6. CDR3 in amino acids: CASSLADRDLYEQYF. CDR3 DNA sequence: TGCGCCAGCAGCTTGGCCGACAGGGACCTCTACGAGCAGTACTTC.

This clonotype has at least ten counts. The chain carries TRBV24-1 and TRBJ2-6; maybe TRBD1 (5 bases). This CDR3 has 16 residues. V lost 4 bases and J 0 bases, leaving 9 bases between the germline ends. Germline CDR1 is KGHDR and CDR2 is SFDVKD. Here the CDR3 reads CATSETGDSGANVLTF. The CDR3 bases are TGTGCCACCAGTGAAACAGGAGACTCTGGGGCCAACGTCCTGACTTTC.

This clonotype was seen many times. J is TRBJ2-6 and V is TRBV5-5; 9 bases are shared with TRBD1. This CDR3 is built from 18 residues. V lost 4 bases, J lost 0 bases, and 8 bases stayed unmatched. CDR1 SGHKS and CDR2 YYEKEE come from the germline V gene (reference sequence). The CDR3 nucleotides read TGTGCCAGCAGCACCAGACAGGGGGTCATCTCTGGGGCCAACGTCCTGACTTTC. Translated: CASSTRQGVISGANVLTF.

This clonotype was recorded many times. A junction end diverges from the germline sequence, so it may reflect a read error. V gene TRBV7-9 combines with J gene TRBJ2-3; D perhaps matches TRBD2 (5 bases). The V gene's germline CDR1 is SEHNR and CDR2 FQNEAQ (reference sequence). This CDR3 comprises 15 residues. In nucleotides, the CDR3 is TGTGCCAGCAGCTTATTGTCTTCTAGCACCGATACGCAGTATTTT. It is translated as CASSLLSSSTDTQYF.

This clonotype occurred a few times. This sequence joins TRBV19 and TRBJ2-7; D perhaps matches TRBD2 (5 bases). CDR3 length equals 14 residues. The V gene's germline CDR1 is LNHDA and CDR2 SQIVND (reference sequence). Trimming removed 4 bases from V and 3 bases from J, with 13 bases in between. CDR3 residues: CASSRERWNYEQYF. Written as DNA, the CDR3 is TGTGCCAGTAGTAGGGAGAGGTGGAACTACGAGCAGTACTTC.

This clonotype was counted at least ten times. The chain uses TRBV6-4 and TRBJ2-2, with D possibly called TRBD1 or TRBD2 (5 bases each). Germline assignment: CDR1 MRHNA and CDR2 SNTAGT. The V and J ends lost 10 bases and 4 bases respectively, with 16 bases between them. The length of the CDR3 is 14 residues. The CDR3 coding sequence is TGTGCCACAAGTGTCTCGGGGACCACCGGGGAGCTGTTTTTT. Protein sequence: CATSVSGTTGELFF.

In its sample, this clonotype was seen many times. The rearrangement uses TRBV20-1 and TRBJ2-7, with 10 bases lining up with TRBD2. Germline CDR1 is DFQATT and CDR2 is SNEGSKA (reference sequence). The V and J ends lost 5 bases and 3 bases, in that order; junction bases with no gene match: 4. The CDR3 runs 13 residues. The CDR3 bases are TGCAGTGCTGAGCGGGAGGGAATCTACGAGCAGTACTTC. Protein sequence: CSAEREGIYEQYF.

This clonotype has ten or more counts. CDR3 in amino acids: CASSPDPQGGTQYF. The CDR3 DNA reads as TGCGCCAGCAGCCCTGACCCCCAGGGGGGGACCCAGTACTTC. This rearrangement joins TRBV4-3 to TRBJ2-5, with a weak D call TRBD1 (7 bases). CDR3 length equals 14 residues. Germline CDR1 and CDR2: LGHNA and YSLEER. Trimming shortened V by 4 bases and J by 7 bases, and 16 bases separated the two germline ends.

This clonotype was seen many times. This sequence joins TRBV6-5 and TRBJ2-7; TRBD2 aligns across 7 bases. CDR1 is MNHEY, CDR2 SVGAGI, per germline. CDR3 size: 12 residues. The trim removed 0 bases at V and 11 bases at J, leaving 4 bases unmatched. This chain's CDR3 is CASSYSREREYF. The CDR3 nucleotides are TGTGCCAGCAGTTACTCGCGGGAGAGGGAGTACTTC.

A few counts support this clonotype. The rearrangement links TRBV18 to TRBJ2-3; D remains unclear. Germline CDR1 reads KGHSH; CDR2 reads LQKENI. CDR3 length equals 16 residues. V was cut by 3 bases and J by 5 bases, with 18 bases left in between. Written as DNA, the CDR3 is TGTGCCAGCTCACCCCTCCAGGTATTTCACAAAGATACGCAGTATTTT. Translated, it gives CASSPLQVFHKDTQYF.